This T cell receptor (beta chain) came from a study of CD8+ T cells in alopecia areata. cDNA serving as the sequencing template came from extracted, reverse transcribed RNA. Using immunoSEQ multiplex PCR, the repertoire was profiled, and TCRdb retains in-frame clones only, with some absent. This table has 150,000 or so clones, roughly 62% appearing once. The sequence came from a human donor with alopecia areata. Specimen: CD4+ T cells sorted from blood, collected at week 0.

CDR3 DNA sequence: TGCGCCAGCAGCCGCATGGACGGGACCACTGAAGCTTTCTTT. Translation gives CASSRMDGTTEAFF. The chain combines TRBV5-1 with TRBJ1-1; TRBD1 might be the D (5 bases). CDR3 length: 14 amino acids. The ends were cut back, 4 bases at V and 4 bases at J, with 14 bases in the middle. The germline V gene has CDR1 SGHRS and CDR2 YFSETQ.